This T cell receptor (beta chain) emerged from a study of shared clonotypes between healthy human individuals. General study results and limits: Depth was large, yet rarefaction showed that sorted-subset sequencing was incomplete. When compared with the clonotypes that were shared by all four sorted-subset donors, the non-shared clonotypes turned out to have lower generation probabilities.

CDR3 length equals 14 residues. The V and J ends lost 6 bases and 4 bases respectively, with 15 bases between them. Germline V gene data show CDR1 as SGHVS and CDR2 as FNYEAQ. Remarks on this clone: Its matching antigen is unknown.

Replicate sorted-subset PCRs were loaded with roughly 190 ng DNA, tens of thousands of T cell genomes. Sequencing used immunoSEQ multiplex PCR; TCRdb keeps in-frame clones, though not all of them. The profile shows about 1,500,000 clones, roughly 96% of them singletons. The chain carries TRBV7-6 and TRBJ2-5, with D uncertain. The clonotype originates from a man aged 25-40 years in good health. Material for sequencing was naive CD4+ T cells sorted from blood. The subset here: CD45RA+ positively selected. The CDR3 DNA follows: TGTGCCAGCAGGTTAAGGTACGACCCAGAGACCCAGTACTTC. This translates into CASRLRYDPETQYF.